What follows is one T cell receptor (beta chain) and its context. Its target is not known. This record comes from a study of cytotoxic CD8 clonotypes in ibrutinib-treated CLL. Study-wide context: There were about a dozen relapsed/refractory patients and approximately 16 treatment-naive patients, and around 18 were IGHV unmutated. Patients attained some 25 partial and 2 complete responses; at median 68 months, 14 remained remitted while roughly 12 progressed.

Study-level points and caveats: Progressing and sustained-remission patients had different sampling times.

Germline values: CDR1 GTSNPN, CDR2 SVGIG (reference sequence). This CDR3 has 12 amino acids. V was clipped by 1 base and J by 4 bases, with 7 bases between them. Produced via immunoSEQ multiplex PCR; TCRdb's table is partial and in-frame only. The sample has around 250,000 clones; 70% are singletons. This TCR derives from a human donor with chronic lymphocytic leukemia. Source: PBMCs, taken after 24 months of ibrutinib treatment. This chain connects TRBV30 to TRBJ1-1; D is unclear. The CDR3 region has the DNA TGTGCCTGGAGTGCCCAAACCACTGAAGCTTTCTTT. It yields the protein CAWSAQTTEAFF.